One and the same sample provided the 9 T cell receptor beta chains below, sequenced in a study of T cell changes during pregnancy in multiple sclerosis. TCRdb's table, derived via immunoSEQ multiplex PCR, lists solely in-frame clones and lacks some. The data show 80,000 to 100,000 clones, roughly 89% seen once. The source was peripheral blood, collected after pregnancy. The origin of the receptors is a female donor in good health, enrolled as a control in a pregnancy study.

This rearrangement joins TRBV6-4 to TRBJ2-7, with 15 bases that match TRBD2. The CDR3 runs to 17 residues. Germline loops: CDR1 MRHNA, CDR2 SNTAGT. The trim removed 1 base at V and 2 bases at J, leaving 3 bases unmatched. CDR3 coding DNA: TGTGCCAGCAGTGACTTAGGACTAGCGGGGGGGACCTACGAGCAGTACTTC. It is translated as CASSDLGLAGGTYEQYF.

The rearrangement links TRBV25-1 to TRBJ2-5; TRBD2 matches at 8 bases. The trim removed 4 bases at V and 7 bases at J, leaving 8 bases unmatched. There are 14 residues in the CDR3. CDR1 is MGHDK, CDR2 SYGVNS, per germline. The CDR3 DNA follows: TGTGCCAGCAGTGGTAGTAGCGGGGCCTGGACCCAGTACTTC. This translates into CASSGSSGAWTQYF.

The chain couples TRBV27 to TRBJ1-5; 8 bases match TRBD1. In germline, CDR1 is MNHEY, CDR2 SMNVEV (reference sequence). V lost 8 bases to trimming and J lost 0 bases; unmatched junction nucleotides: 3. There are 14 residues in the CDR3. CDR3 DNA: TGTGCCAGCCGGACAGGGAATAGCAATCAGCCCCAGCATTTT. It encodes CASRTGNSNQPQHF.

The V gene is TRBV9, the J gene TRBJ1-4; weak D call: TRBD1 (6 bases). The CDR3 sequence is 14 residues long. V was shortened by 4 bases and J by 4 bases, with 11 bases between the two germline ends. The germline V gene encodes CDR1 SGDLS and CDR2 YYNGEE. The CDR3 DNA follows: TGTGCCAGCAGCCCGGGACATCGTAATGAAAAACTGTTTTTT. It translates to CASSPGHRNEKLFF.

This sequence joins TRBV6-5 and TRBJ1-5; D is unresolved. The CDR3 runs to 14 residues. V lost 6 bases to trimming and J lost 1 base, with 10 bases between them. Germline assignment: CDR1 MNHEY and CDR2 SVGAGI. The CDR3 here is CASRGLESNQPQHF. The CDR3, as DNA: TGTGCCAGCAGGGGCTTGGAAAGCAATCAGCCCCAGCATTTT.

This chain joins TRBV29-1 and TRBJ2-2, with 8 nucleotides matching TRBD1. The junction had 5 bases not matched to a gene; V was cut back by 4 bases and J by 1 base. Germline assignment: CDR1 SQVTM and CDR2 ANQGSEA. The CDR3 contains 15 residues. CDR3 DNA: TGCAGCGTTGGGAGACAGGGGAGGAACACCGGGGAGCTGTTTTTT. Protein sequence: CSVGRQGRNTGELFF.

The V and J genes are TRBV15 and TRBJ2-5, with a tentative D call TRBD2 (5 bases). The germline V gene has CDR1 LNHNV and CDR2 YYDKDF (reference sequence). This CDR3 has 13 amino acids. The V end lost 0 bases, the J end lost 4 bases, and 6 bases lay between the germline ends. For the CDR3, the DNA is TGTGCCACCAGCAGAGATCTAGCAGAGACCCAGTACTTC. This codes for CATSRDLAETQYF.

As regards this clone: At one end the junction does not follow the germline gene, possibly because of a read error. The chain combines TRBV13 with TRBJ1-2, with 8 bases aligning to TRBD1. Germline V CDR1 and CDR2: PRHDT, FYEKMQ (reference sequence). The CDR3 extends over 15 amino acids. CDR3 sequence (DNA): TGTGCCAGCAGCTCCAGGGGGCCCCCTAATTATGGCTACACCTTC. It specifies CASSSRGPPNYGYTF. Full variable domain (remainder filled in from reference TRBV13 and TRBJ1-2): AAGVIQSPRHLIKEKRETATLKCYPIPRHDTVYWYQQGPGQDPQFLISFYEKMQSDKGSIPDRFSAQQFSDYHSELNMSSLELGDSALYFCASSSRGPPNYGYTFGSGTRLTVV.

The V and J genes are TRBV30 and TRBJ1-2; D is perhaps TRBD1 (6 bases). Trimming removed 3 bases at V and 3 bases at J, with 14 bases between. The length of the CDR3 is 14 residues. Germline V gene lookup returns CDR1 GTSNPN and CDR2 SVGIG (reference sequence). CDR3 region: CAWRPPDSYYGYTF. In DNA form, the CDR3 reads TGTGCCTGGAGGCCCCCGGACAGTTACTATGGCTACACCTTC.